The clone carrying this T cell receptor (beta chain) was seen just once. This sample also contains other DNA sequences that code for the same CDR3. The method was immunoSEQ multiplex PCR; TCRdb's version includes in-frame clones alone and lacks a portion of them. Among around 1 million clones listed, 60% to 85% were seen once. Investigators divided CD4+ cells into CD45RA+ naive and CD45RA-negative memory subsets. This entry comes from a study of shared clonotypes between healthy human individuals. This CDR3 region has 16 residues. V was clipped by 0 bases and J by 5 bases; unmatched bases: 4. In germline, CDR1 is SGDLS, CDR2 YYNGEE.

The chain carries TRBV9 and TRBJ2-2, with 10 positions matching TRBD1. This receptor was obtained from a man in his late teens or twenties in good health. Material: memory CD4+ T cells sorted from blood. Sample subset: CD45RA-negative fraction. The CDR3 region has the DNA TGTGCCAGCAGCGTAGGTGACAGGGGGCGAACCGGGGAGCTGTTTTTT. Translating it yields CASSVGDRGRTGELFF.